A single sample is the source of the 2 T cell receptor beta chains below, sequenced in a study of blood T cell repertoires in COVID-19. Generated by immunoSEQ multiplex PCR, the TCRdb table keeps only in-frame clones and is missing some. The sample lists fewer than 90,000 clones; about 80% were seen once. Sequenced: peripheral blood. All receptors come from a human donor in a cohort sampled during active COVID-19.

The V gene is TRBV7-6, the J gene TRBJ2-7; the match to TRBD2 covers 10 bases. V shed 5 bases, J shed 0 bases, and the junction held 4 bases outside the gene matches. CDR1 and CDR2 (germline): SGHVS, FNYEAQ. The CDR3 totals 15 residues. The CDR3 reads CASSPTSGVSYEQYF. CDR3 in DNA: TGTGCCAGCAGCCCTACTAGCGGGGTCTCCTACGAGCAGTACTTC.

V gene TRBV6-1 combines with J gene TRBJ2-3; 11 positions match TRBD2. The V gene's germline CDR1 is MNHNS and CDR2 SASEGT. The CDR3 consists of 16 residues. With V trimmed by 4 bases and J by 4 bases, 7 bases remained unmatched. The CDR3 is CASSAPVAGGPDTQYF. Here the CDR3 DNA reads TGTGCCAGCAGTGCCCCTGTAGCGGGGGGGCCAGATACGCAGTATTTT.